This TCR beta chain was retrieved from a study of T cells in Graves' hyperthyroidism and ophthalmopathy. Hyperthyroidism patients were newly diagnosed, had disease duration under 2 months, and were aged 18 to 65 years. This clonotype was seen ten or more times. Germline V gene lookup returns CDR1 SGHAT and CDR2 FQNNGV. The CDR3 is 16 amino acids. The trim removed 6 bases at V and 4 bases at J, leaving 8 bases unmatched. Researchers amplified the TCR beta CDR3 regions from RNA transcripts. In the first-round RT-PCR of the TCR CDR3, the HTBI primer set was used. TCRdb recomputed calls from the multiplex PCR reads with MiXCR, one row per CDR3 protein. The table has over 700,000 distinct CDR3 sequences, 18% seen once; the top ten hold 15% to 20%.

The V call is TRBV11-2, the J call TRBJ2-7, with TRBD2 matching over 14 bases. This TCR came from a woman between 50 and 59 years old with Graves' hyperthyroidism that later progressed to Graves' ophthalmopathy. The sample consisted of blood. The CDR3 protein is CASRGWGTSGGYEQYF. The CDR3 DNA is TGTGCCAGCAGGGGATGGGGGACTAGCGGGGGATACGAGCAGTACTTC.